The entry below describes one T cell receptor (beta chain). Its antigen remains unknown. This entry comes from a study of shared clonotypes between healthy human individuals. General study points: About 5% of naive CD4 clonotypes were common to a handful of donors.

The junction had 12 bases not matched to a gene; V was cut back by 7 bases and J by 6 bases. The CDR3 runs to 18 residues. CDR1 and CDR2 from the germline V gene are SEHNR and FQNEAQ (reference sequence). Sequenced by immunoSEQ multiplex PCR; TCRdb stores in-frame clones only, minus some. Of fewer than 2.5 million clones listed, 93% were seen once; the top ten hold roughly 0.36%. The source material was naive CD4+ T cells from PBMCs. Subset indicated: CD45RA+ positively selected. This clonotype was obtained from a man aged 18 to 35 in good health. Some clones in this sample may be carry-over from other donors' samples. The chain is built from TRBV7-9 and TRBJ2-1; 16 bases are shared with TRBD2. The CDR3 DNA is TGTGCCAGCACCGGGACTAGCGGGAGGGCAATACCTGGCAATGAGCAGTTCTTC. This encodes CASTGTSGRAIPGNEQFF.